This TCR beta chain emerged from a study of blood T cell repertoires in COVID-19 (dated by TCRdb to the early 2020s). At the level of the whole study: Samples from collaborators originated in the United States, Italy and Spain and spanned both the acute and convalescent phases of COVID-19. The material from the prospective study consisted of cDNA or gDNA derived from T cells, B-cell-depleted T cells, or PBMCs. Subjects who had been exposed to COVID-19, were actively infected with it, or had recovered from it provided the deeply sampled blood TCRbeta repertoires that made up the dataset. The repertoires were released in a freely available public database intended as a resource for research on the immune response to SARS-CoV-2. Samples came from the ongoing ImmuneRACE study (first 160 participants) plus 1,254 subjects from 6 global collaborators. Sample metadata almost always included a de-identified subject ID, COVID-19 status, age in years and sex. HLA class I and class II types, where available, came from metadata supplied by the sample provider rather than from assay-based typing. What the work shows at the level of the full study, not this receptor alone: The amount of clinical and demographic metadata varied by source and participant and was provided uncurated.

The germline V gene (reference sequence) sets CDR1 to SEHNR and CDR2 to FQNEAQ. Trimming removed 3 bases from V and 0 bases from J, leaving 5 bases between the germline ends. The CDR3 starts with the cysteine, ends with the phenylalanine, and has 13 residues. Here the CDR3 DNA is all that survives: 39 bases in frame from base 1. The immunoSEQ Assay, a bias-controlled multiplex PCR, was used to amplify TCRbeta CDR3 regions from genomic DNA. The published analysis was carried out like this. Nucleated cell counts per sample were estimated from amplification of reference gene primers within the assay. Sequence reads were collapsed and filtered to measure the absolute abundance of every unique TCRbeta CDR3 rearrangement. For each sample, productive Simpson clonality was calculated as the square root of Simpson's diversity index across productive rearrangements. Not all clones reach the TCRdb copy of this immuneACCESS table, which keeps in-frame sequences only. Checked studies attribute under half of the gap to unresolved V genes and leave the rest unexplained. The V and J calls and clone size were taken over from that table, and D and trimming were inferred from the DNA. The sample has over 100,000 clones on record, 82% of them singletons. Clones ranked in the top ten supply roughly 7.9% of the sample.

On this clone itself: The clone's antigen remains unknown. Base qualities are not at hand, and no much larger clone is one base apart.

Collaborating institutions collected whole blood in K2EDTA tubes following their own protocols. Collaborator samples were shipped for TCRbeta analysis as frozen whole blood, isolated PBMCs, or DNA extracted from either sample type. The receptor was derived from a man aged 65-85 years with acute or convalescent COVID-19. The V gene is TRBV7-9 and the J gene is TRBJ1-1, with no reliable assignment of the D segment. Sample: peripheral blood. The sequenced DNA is TGTGCCAGCAGCTTCCGTCTGAACACTGAAGCTTTCTTT. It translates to CASSFRLNTEAFF.